Listed here are 8 T cell receptor beta chains from one sample, sequenced in a study of cytomegalovirus exposure and HLA in healthy donors. The PCR ran on 60 Vbeta and 13 Jbeta primers. The protocol was immunoSEQ multiplex PCR, while the TCRdb copy is restricted to in-frame clones and leaves out a portion. The repertoire holds approximately 130,000 clones, with about 85% as singletons. Sequenced input: PBMCs. These receptors were taken from a woman aged 25 to 39 in good health and CMV-seropositive.

This sequence joins TRBV28 and TRBJ1-5; 7 bases are shared with TRBD1. Trimming took 7 bases from V and 0 from J; bases not matched to a gene: 15. This CDR3 is built from 18 residues. Germline V gives CDR1 MDHEN, CDR2 SYDVKM. The CDR3 nucleotides read TGTGCCAGCACCCTAAACCCCCGACAGGGTTATAGCAATCAGCCCCAGCATTTT. Encoded protein: CASTLNPRQGYSNQPQHF.

The V call is TRBV5-4, the J call TRBJ2-5; TRBD1 is a possible D gene (6 bases). TRBJ2-7 explains the end of the DNA better; the J call may be wrong. The CDR3 is 15 amino acids. The germline V gene has CDR1 SGHNT and CDR2 YYREEE (reference sequence). The CDR3 here is CASSTRGGSPYEQYF. CDR3 coding DNA: TGTGCCAGCAGCACCAGGGGCGGGTCACCCTACGAGCAGTACTTC.

The V and J genes are TRBV15 and TRBJ2-5, with TRBD1 identical over 8 bases. With the DNA end fitting TRBJ2-7 better, the J assignment may be wrong. CDR1 is LNHNV, CDR2 YYDKDF, per germline (reference sequence). The CDR3 is 16 residues long. The CDR3 coding sequence is TGTGCCACCAGCAGGGGGGACAGGCCAAGCTCCTACGAGCAGTACTTC. As protein: CATSRGDRPSSYEQYF.

The gene calls are TRBV5-6 and TRBJ2-7; D remains unclear. CDR1 and CDR2 from the germline V gene are SGHDT and YYEEEE. V was cut by 4 bases and J by 3 bases, with 11 bases left in between. This CDR3 contains 13 residues. CDR3 protein: CASSLTGYYEQYF. The CDR3, as DNA: TGTGCCAGCAGCCTGACCGGGTACTACGAGCAGTACTTC.

The gene calls are TRBV19 and TRBJ1-3; tentative D call: TRBD1 (5 bases). Trimming took off 8 bases at V and 0 bases at J, with 8 bases between the two ends. Germline V CDR1 and CDR2: LNHDA, SQIVND (reference sequence). The CDR3 totals 13 residues. In DNA, the CDR3 is TGTGCCAGTTCCGACAGCTCTGGAAACACCATATATTTT. Translated, it gives CASSDSSGNTIYF.

This chain joins TRBV7-9 and TRBJ2-3; 9 positions agree with TRBD2. This CDR3 is 15 amino acids long. Germline-derived CDR1 and CDR2 are SEHNR and FQNEAQ (reference sequence). The CDR3 DNA reads TGTGCATCACCCGTAGGGCGGGGGGGCCTGGATACGCAGTATTTT. Protein: CASPVGRGGLDTQYF.

V usage is TRBV5-1 and J usage is TRBJ1-3, with D unresolved. CDR3 size: 16 residues. The germline V and J ends were trimmed by 1 base and 4 bases, with 15 bases remaining between them. Germline-derived CDR1 and CDR2 are SGHRS and YFSETQ. As DNA, the CDR3 is TGCGCCAGCAGCTTGTCCTCTCCCTTAGCCGGAAACACCATATATTTT. It is translated as CASSLSSPLAGNTIYF.

This clone was counted between two and nine times. The chain uses TRBV5-1 and TRBJ2-5; 7 nucleotides line up with TRBD1. Germline lookup yields CDR1 SGHRS and CDR2 YFSETQ. V lost 5 bases to trimming and J lost 1 base; unmatched junction nucleotides: 5. This CDR3 comprises 14 residues. CDR3 nucleotides: TGCGCCAGCAGTCCGACAGGGCCCCAAGAGACCCAGTACTTC. This encodes CASSPTGPQETQYF.